Each of the 30 T cell receptor beta chains below was sequenced from the same sample in a study of tumor-infiltrating lymphocytes in primary liver carcinoma. The input was 450 to 500 ng total RNA; TCR beta cDNA was made from it with a constant-region primer. Generation of the TCR beta libraries relied on three nested multiplex PCR rounds using slightly modified ARM-PCR. With TRBV1-TRBV30 forward primers and a C-beta reverse primer, the first two PCR rounds were run for approximately 10 cycles each. TCRdb fed the multiplex PCR reads into MiXCR, producing one record per CDR3 protein. This table has 330,000 or so distinct CDR3 sequences, approximately 65% appearing once. They got blood RNA out of unsorted whole blood and also pulled out germline DNA. Material: peripheral blood. All receptors derive from a middle-aged man with primary liver carcinoma and hepatitis B virus infection.

A remark on this clonotype: An end of the junction does not agree with germline; a read error may underlie this. The chain joins TRBV11-2 to TRBJ2-7, with 7 positions matching TRBD1. Germline-derived CDR1 and CDR2 are SGHAT and FQNNGV. The CDR3 runs 14 residues. Here the CDR3 DNA reads TGTGCTAGCAGATACCAGACAGGGACCGGCGAGCAGTACTTC. It encodes CASRYQTGTGEQYF.

The chain uses TRBV5-1 and TRBJ1-1; D uncertain. V was trimmed by 1 base and J by 6 bases, leaving 10 bases between them. This CDR3 region has 13 residues. Per germline, CDR1 SGHRS and CDR2 YFSETQ. DNA of the CDR3: TGCGCCAGCAGCTTGTGGGGTGGCCCTGAAGCTTTCTTT. This encodes CASSLWGGPEAFF.

This clonotype was seen ten or more times. V and J are TRBV12-3 or TRBV12-4 and TRBJ2-1, with 9 bases lining up with TRBD1. This CDR3 has 14 amino acids. With V trimmed by 9 bases and J by 8 bases, 11 bases remained unmatched. CDR3 loop: CASSRDRVSYEQFF. CDR3 nucleotides: TGTGCCAGTTCCCGGGACAGGGTTTCGTATGAGCAGTTCTTC.

The chain joins TRBV29-1 to TRBJ1-6; TRBD1 is a possible D gene (5 bases). The germline V gene encodes CDR1 SQVTM and CDR2 ANQGSEA. The CDR3 has 15 amino acids. Deletions cut 6 bases from V and 0 bases from J, with 12 bases between. The CDR3 is CSVAGGSSYNSPLHF. The CDR3 bases are TGCAGCGTGGCGGGGGGGAGCTCCTATAATTCACCCCTCCACTTT. The full variable domain, in which reference TRBV29-1 and TRBJ1-6 provide the parts outside the CDR3, is SAVISQKPSRDICQRGTSLTIQCQVDSQVTMMFWYRQQPGQSLTLIATANQGSEATYESGFVIDKFPISRPNLTFSTLTVSNMSPEDSSIYLCSVAGGSSYNSPLHFGNGTRLTVT.

Turning to this clonotype: A much larger clonotype is one base distant, so this may be a read error. The rearrangement links TRBV12-3 or TRBV12-4 to TRBJ2-7; D could derive from TRBD1 or TRBD2 (5 bases each). This CDR3 has 18 residues. Here the CDR3 reads CASSVDGLGAPGTYERYF. As DNA, the CDR3 is TGTGCCAGCAGTGTTGACGGACTCGGGGCCCCCGGGACCTACGAGCGGTACTTC.

The V call is TRBV24-1, the J call TRBJ2-1; TRBD2 matches at 9 bases. The CDR3 contains 14 residues. Germline V gene data show CDR1 as KGHDR and CDR2 as SFDVKD. V lost 7 bases, J lost 9 bases, and 9 bases stayed unmatched. CDR3 loop: CATREDSGSSEQFF. CDR3 bases: TGTGCCACCAGGGAAGATAGCGGGAGTTCTGAGCAGTTCTTC.

The rearrangement uses TRBV28 and TRBJ2-2; 7 bases are shared with TRBD1. Trimming at V came to 5 bases and at J to 6 bases, leaving 6 bases not matched to a gene. Germline V CDR1 and CDR2: MDHEN, SYDVKM. This CDR3 region has 14 residues. The CDR3 reads CASSPTGRSGELFF. DNA of the CDR3: TGTGCCAGCAGTCCGACAGGGAGATCCGGGGAGCTGTTTTTT.

Remarks on this clonotype: A much larger clonotype is one base distant, so this may be a read error. The DNA of the CDR3 is TGTGCCAGCAGTTACCCGTTTGACGGCAGCTCCTACAATGAGCAGTTCTTC. Translated: CASSYPFDGSSYNEQFF. The chain is built from TRBV6-5 and TRBJ2-1, with unresolved D. The length of the CDR3 is 17 residues. CDR1 MNHEY and CDR2 SVGAGI come from the germline V gene. With 2 bases removed from V and 0 bases from J, the gap between germline ends came to 14 bases.

In regard to this clonotype: Germline is not matched at one junction end, which may reflect a read error. The rearrangement links TRBV29-1 to TRBJ1-1; D possibly corresponds to TRBD1 (6 bases). Germline CDR1 is SQVTM and CDR2 is ANQGSEA. The CDR3 runs 13 residues. The CDR3 bases are TGCAGCGTAGAGGGACACCTGAACACTGAAGCTTCCTTT. This encodes CSVEGHLNTEASF.

This clonotype was counted at least ten times. This chain joins TRBV29-1 and TRBJ2-2; TRBD1 might be the D (6 bases). Looked up from germline, CDR1 is SQVTM and CDR2 is ANQGSEA. The CDR3 has 16 amino acids. Trimming cost V 1 base and J 7 bases, with 19 bases left between them. CDR3: CSVEVKTGGIGGELFF. Written as DNA, the CDR3 is TGCAGCGTTGAAGTTAAGACAGGTGGGATTGGCGGGGAGCTGTTTTTT.

This clonotype was observed at least ten times. This chain uses TRBV12-3 or TRBV12-4 with TRBJ1-1; D remains unclear. V was cut by 6 bases and J by 4 bases, with 9 bases left in between. The CDR3 is made up of 12 amino acids. The CDR3 spells CASRPRGTEAFF. The CDR3, as DNA: TGTGCCAGCAGACCCCGCGGCACTGAAGCTTTCTTT.

With regard to this clonotype: At one end the junction does not follow the germline gene, possibly because of a read error. This chain connects TRBV6-1 to TRBJ2-3; the D is unclear. This CDR3 has 16 residues. CDR1 is MNHNS, CDR2 SASEGT, per germline. The CDR3 region has the DNA TGTGCCAGTAGTGAAGTGCTCATAACTAGCACAGATACGCAGTATTTT. The encoded protein is CASSEVLITSTDTQYF.

Details on this clonotype: This may come from a read error, since a much larger clone is one base off. The rearrangement links TRBV14 to TRBJ1-6; D call uncertain. Germline V gene lookup returns CDR1 SGHDN and CDR2 FVKESK. The CDR3 has 12 amino acids. The V and J ends lost 4 bases and 16 bases respectively, with 14 bases between them. Here the CDR3 reads CASSRHDMLLHF. As DNA, the CDR3 is TGTGCCAGCAGCCGACATGACATGCTTCTCCACTTT.

This clonotype was counted only a few times. The chain links TRBV10-1 to TRBJ2-7, with 8 nucleotides matching TRBD1. CDR3 length equals 14 residues. Looked up from germline, CDR1 is WNHNN and CDR2 is SYGVQD (reference sequence). V lost 6 bases, J lost 1 base, and 5 bases stayed unmatched. The CDR3 region is CASSPGTGSYEQYF. The CDR3 DNA reads TGCGCCAGCAGCCCCGGGACAGGATCCTACGAGCAGTACTTC.

This rearrangement joins TRBV6-1 to TRBJ1-1; possibly TRBD1 for D (6 bases). CDR3 length equals 16 residues. CDR1 and CDR2 (germline): MNHNS, SASEGT. V was trimmed by 11 bases and J by 5 bases, leaving 27 bases between them. The CDR3 reads CAGSEWRQGLGTEAFF. The CDR3 DNA reads as TGTGCCGGTAGTGAATGGCGGCAGGGGCTGGGAACTGAAGCTTTCTTT.

This chain connects TRBV11-2 to TRBJ2-7; D might be TRBD2 (5 bases). Trimming removed 4 bases at V and 4 bases at J, with 26 bases between. Germline V CDR1 and CDR2: SGHAT, FQNNGV. The CDR3 is 18 residues long. CDR3 loop: CASSSPVARGPRSYEQYF. In DNA form, the CDR3 reads TGTGCCAGCAGCTCCCCTGTAGCGAGAGGGCCAAGGTCATACGAGCAGTACTTC.

For this clonotype: Its ends do not fully match the called genes, so a read error is possible. V usage is TRBV11-2 and J usage is TRBJ2-2; 7 bases line up with TRBD1. The CDR3 spans 15 residues. Germline values: CDR1 SGHAT, CDR2 FQNNGV. The CDR3 nucleotides read TGTGCCAGCGGCTTATACAGGGGAATACCCGGGGAGCTGTTTTTT. Its translation is CASGLYRGIPGELFF.

Of note for this clonotype: The germline gene is not matched at one end of the junction; a read error may be the cause. The V and J genes are TRBV5-6 and TRBJ1-6; D might be TRBD1 (6 bases). Germline V lookup: CDR1 SGHDT, CDR2 YYEEEE. This CDR3 is built from 16 residues. The CDR3 protein is CASCLATTGSSSPLHF. DNA of the CDR3: TGTGCCAGCTGCTTGGCAACAACAGGGTCCAGTTCACCCCTCCACTTC.

The rearrangement joins TRBV28 to TRBJ2-5; D perhaps matches TRBD2 (6 bases). V lost 6 bases, J lost 5 bases, and 16 bases lay in between. The germline V gene has CDR1 MDHEN and CDR2 SYDVKM. CDR3 length: 14 residues. The CDR3 nucleotides read TGTGCCAGCAGCTCGGCGGGGATCGCGGAGACCCAGTACTTC. This encodes CASSSAGIAETQYF.

Points on this clonotype: This may arise from a read error, as a much more abundant clone is one base away. The chain links TRBV10-1 to TRBJ2-2; D is tentatively TRBD1 or TRBD2 (5 bases each). The germline CDR1 and CDR2 sequences are WNHNN and SYGVQD (reference sequence). This CDR3 comprises 14 residues. The CDR3 reads CASSEQVVDGELLF. In DNA form, the CDR3 reads TGCGCCAGCAGTGAACAGGTCGTGGACGGGGAGCTGTTATTT.

Only a few counts were recorded for this clonotype. This may be a read error, as it is one base from a much larger clone. The V gene is TRBV12-3 or TRBV12-4, the J gene TRBJ2-7, with a weak D call TRBD1 (5 bases). This CDR3 contains 13 residues. V dropped 9 bases and J dropped 7 bases, with 19 bases sitting between them. The CDR3 sequence: CASHGAGGREQYF. DNA of the CDR3: TGTGCCAGTCATGGGGCTGGCGGACGAGAGCAGTACTTC.

As to this clonotype: The CDR3 end shows no conserved phenylalanine or tryptophan, and so a read error is likely. The chain combines TRBV13 with TRBJ1-2, with a weak D call TRBD1 (6 bases). Germline CDR1 and CDR2: PRHDT and FYEKMQ (reference sequence). The CDR3 loop spans 14 amino acids. With 5 bases removed from V and 3 bases from J, the gap between germline ends came to 13 bases. CDR3 sequence: CASSPGVSDYGYTL. The CDR3 nucleotides read TGTGCCAGCAGCCCAGGGGTATCGGACTATGGCTACACCTTA.

Comment on this clonotype: This is likely a read error, given that the CDR3 carries no conserved phenylalanine or tryptophan at its end. The V and J genes are TRBV4-1 and TRBJ2-1, with D unclear. Germline-derived CDR1 and CDR2 are MGHRA and YSYEKL. There are 17 residues in the CDR3. V lost 0 bases and J lost 4, with 16 bases in between. CDR3 nucleotide sequence: TGCGCCAGCAGCCAAGAAAGTTCGGGTTTTACATACAATGAGCAGTTCCTC. It encodes CASSQESSGFTYNEQFL.

The chain recombines TRBV6-6 with TRBJ1-2; no reliable D call. Per germline, CDR1 MNHNY and CDR2 SVGAGI (reference sequence). The germline V and J ends were trimmed by 7 bases and 7 bases, with 19 bases remaining between them. The CDR3 sequence is 14 residues long. CDR3 sequence reads: CASNPREFLRGYTF. CDR3 in DNA: TGTGCCAGCAATCCAAGGGAATTTCTGCGTGGCTACACCTTC.

This clonotype has more than one count but fewer than ten. As the CDR3 is not closed by the conserved phenylalanine or tryptophan, this likely results from a read error. The rearrangement links TRBV30 to TRBJ1-5; 8 bases are a match to TRBD1. V lost 5 bases to trimming and J lost 0 bases; unmatched junction nucleotides: 6. Germline values: CDR1 GTSNPN, CDR2 SVGIG (reference sequence). This CDR3 contains 15 residues. DNA for the CDR3: TGTGCCTGGGACAGGGGCGGTTATAGCAATCAGCCCCAGCATTCT. It specifies CAWDRGGYSNQPQHS.

This clonotype is categorized as medium-sized. The gene calls are TRBV11-2 and TRBJ1-1, with TRBD1 matching over 7 bases. Per the germline V gene, CDR1 is SGHAT and CDR2 is FQNNGV. The CDR3 extends over 17 amino acids. V was clipped by 1 base and J by 4 bases; unmatched bases: 12. CDR3 sequence (DNA): TGTGCCAGCAGCTTAGTCCCCTTAAACAGGGGTGGCACTGAAGCTTTCTTT. Its protein product is CASSLVPLNRGGTEAFF.

The chain carries TRBV5-1 and TRBJ2-5, with a tentative D call TRBD2 (5 bases). V was clipped by 3 bases and J by 5 bases, with 14 bases between them. The germline V gene encodes CDR1 SGHRS and CDR2 YFSETQ. This CDR3 has 14 residues. CDR3 protein: CASSSKGERETQYF. Here the CDR3 DNA reads TGCGCCAGCAGCTCGAAGGGAGAGCGTGAGACCCAGTACTTC.

About this clonotype: A much larger clone lies one base from this, so it may be a read error. The chain carries TRBV11-2 and TRBJ2-5; D is perhaps TRBD1 or TRBD2 (7 bases each). Per germline, CDR1 SGHAT and CDR2 FQNNGV. The CDR3 sequence is 15 residues long. For the CDR3, the DNA is TGTGCCAGCGGCTCCCCCAGGGGGAGGGTAGAGACCCAGTGCTTC. Its protein product is CASGSPRGRVETQCF.

In its sample, this clonotype was seen once. The germline gene is not matched at one end of the junction; a read error may be the cause. This chain uses TRBV11-2 with TRBJ2-7, with D possibly matching TRBD2 (5 bases). The germline V gene encodes CDR1 SGHAT and CDR2 FQNNGV. The CDR3 consists of 14 residues. This CDR3 reads CVSSLDQDFDEQYF. The CDR3 DNA reads as TGTGTCAGCAGCTTAGATCAGGACTTCGACGAGCAGTACTTC. The whole variable domain, remainder taken from reference TRBV11-2 and TRBJ2-7, is EAGVAQSPRYKIIEKRQSVAFWCNPISGHATLYWYQQILGQGPKLLIQFQNNGVVDDSQLPKDRFSAERLKGVDSTLKIQPAKLEDSAVYLCVSSLDQDFDEQYFGPGTRLTVT.

There are a few counts of this clonotype. This rearrangement joins TRBV4-2 to TRBJ2-3, with D possibly TRBD1 on 5 matching bases. The CDR3 contains 15 residues. Trimming stripped 0 bases from V and 12 bases from J, with 19 bases between. The germline V gene has CDR1 LGHNA and CDR2 YNFKEQ. Here the CDR3 DNA reads TGTGCCAGCAGCCAAGAAAGTTTTGTCACAGGTACACAGTATTTT. Translated: CASSQESFVTGTQYF.